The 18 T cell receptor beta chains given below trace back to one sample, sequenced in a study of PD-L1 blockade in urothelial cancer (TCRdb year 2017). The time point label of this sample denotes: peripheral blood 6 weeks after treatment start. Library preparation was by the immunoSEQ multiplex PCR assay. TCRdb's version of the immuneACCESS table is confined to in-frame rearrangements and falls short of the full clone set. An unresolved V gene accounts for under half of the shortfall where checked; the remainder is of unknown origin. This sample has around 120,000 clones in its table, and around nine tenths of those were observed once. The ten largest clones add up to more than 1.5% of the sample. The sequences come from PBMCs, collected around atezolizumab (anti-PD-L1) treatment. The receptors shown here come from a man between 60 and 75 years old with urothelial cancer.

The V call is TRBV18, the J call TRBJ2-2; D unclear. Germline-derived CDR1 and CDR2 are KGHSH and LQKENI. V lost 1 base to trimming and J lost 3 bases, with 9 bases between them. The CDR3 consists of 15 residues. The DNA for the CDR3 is TGTGCCAGCTCACCACTTCGACAAGACACCGGGGAGCTGTTTTTT. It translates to CASSPLRQDTGELFF. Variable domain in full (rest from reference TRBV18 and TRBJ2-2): NAGVMQNPRHLVRRRGQEARLRCSPMKGHSHVYWYRQLPEEGLKFMVYLQKENIIDESGMPKERFSAEFPKEGPSILRIQQVVRGDSAAYFCASSPLRQDTGELFFGEGSRLTVL.

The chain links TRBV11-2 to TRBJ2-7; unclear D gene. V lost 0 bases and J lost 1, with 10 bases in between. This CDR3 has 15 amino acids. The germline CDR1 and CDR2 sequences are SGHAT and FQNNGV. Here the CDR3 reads CASSLDFSVSYEQYF. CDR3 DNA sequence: TGTGCCAGCAGCTTAGATTTCTCAGTATCCTACGAGCAGTACTTC.

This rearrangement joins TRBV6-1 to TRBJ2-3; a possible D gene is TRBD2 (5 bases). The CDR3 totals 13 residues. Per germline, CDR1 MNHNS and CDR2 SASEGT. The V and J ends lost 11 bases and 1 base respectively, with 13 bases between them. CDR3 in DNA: TGTGCCCCCTGGAGGAATTGCACAGATACGCAGTATTTT. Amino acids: CAPWRNCTDTQYF.

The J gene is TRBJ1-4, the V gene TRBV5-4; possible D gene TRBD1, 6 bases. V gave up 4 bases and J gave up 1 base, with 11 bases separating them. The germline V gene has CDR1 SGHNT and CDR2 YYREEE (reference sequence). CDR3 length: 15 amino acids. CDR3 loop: CASSPQGQTNEKLFF. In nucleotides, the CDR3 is TGTGCCAGCAGCCCGCAGGGGCAAACTAATGAAAAACTGTTTTTT. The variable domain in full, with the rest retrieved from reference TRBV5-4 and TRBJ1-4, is ETGVTQSPTHLIKTRGQQVTLRCSSQSGHNTVSWYQQALGQGPQFIFQYYREEENGRGNFPPRFSGLQFPNYSSELNVNALELDDSALYLCASSPQGQTNEKLFFGSGTQLSVL.

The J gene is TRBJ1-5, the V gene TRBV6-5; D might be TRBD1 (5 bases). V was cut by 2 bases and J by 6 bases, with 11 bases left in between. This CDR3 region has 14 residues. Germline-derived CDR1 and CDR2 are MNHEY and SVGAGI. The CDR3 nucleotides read TGTGCCAGCAGTTACATGGGGCCGGGTCAGCCCCAGCATTTT. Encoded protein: CASSYMGPGQPQHF.

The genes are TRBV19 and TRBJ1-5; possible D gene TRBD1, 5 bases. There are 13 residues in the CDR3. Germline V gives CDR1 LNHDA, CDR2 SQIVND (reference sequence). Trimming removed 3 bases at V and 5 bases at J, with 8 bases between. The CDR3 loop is CASSIDRYQPQHF. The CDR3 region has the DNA TGTGCCAGTAGTATCGACAGATATCAGCCCCAGCATTTT.

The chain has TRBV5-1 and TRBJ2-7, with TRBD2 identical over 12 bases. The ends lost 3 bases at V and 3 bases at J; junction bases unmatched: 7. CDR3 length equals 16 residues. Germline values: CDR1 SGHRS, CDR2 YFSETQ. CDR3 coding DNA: TGCGCCAGCAGCTACCAACTAGCGGGAGGAGTCTACGAGCAGTACTTC. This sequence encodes CASSYQLAGGVYEQYF.

The CDR3 spells CASSLVGAQGQPQHF. The DNA for the CDR3 is TGTGCCAGCAGCTTAGTGGGGGCGCAGGGTCAGCCCCAGCATTTT. V and J are TRBV7-2 and TRBJ1-5; maybe TRBD1 (6 bases). The CDR3 covers 15 residues. The germline V and J ends were trimmed by 1 base and 6 bases, with 13 bases remaining between them. Per germline, CDR1 SGHTA and CDR2 FQGNSA.

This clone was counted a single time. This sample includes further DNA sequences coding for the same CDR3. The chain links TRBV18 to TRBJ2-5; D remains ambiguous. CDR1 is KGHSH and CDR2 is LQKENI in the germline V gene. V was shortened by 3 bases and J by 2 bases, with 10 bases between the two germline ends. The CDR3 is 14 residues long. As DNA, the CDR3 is TGTGCCAGCTCACCCGTAGGCGGTCAAGAGACCCAGTACTTC. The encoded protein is CASSPVGGQETQYF.

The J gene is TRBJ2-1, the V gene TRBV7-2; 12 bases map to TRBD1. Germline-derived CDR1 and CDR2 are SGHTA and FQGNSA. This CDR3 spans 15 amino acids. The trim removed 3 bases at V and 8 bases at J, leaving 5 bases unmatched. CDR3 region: CASSLGQGAGDEQFF. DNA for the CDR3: TGTGCCAGCAGCTTGGGACAGGGGGCTGGGGATGAGCAGTTCTTC. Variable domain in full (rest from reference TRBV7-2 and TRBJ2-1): GAGVSQSPSNKVTEKGKDVELRCDPISGHTALYWYRQSLGQGLEFLIYFQGNSAPDKSGLPSDRFSAERTGGSVSTLTIQRTQQEDSAVYLCASSLGQGAGDEQFFGPGTRLTVL.

Here the CDR3 DNA reads TGTGCCAGCAGAAGGACAACCTCTGGGGCCAACGTCCTGACTTTC. It encodes CASRRTTSGANVLTF. The J gene is TRBJ2-6, the V gene TRBV2, with D possibly matching TRBD1 (5 bases). Germline V CDR1 and CDR2: SNHLY, FYNNEI. Trimming pared 6 bases from V and 0 bases from J, leaving 9 bases between. The CDR3 totals 15 residues.

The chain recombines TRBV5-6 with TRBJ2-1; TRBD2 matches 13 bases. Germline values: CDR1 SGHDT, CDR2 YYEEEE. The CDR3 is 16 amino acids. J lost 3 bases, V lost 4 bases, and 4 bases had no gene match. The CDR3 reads CASSPGLAGIYNEQFF. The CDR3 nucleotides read TGTGCCAGCAGCCCGGGACTAGCGGGGATCTACAATGAGCAGTTCTTC.

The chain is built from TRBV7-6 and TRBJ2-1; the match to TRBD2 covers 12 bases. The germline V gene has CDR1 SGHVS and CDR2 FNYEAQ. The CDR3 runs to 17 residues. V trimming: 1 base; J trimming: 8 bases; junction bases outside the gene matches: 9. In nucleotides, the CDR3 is TGTGCCAGCAGCTTAGGTCCTCTAGCGGGGGGGCGTGATGAGCAGTTCTTC. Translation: CASSLGPLAGGRDEQFF.

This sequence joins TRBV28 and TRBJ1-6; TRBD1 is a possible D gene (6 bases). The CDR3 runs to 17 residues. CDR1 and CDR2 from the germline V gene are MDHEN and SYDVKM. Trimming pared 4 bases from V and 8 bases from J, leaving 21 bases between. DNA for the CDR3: TGTGCCAGCAGTTCACCTTACAGGGTCGGCGGCTATTCACCCCTCCACTTT. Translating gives CASSSPYRVGGYSPLHF.

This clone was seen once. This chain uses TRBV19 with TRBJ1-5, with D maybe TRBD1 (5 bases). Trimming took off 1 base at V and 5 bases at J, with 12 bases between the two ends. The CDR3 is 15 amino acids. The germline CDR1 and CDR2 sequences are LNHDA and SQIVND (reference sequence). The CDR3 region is CASSIVGGEDQPQHF. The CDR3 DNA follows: TGTGCCAGTAGTATAGTTGGAGGGGAAGATCAGCCCCAGCATTTT.

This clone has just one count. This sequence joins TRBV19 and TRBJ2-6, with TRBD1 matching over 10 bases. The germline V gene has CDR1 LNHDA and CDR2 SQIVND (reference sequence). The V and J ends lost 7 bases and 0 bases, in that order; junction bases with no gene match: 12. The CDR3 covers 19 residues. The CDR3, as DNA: TGTGCCAGTAAAGACGTAGGGACAGGGGCCCCCTCTGGGGCCAACGTCCTGACTTTC. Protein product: CASKDVGTGAPSGANVLTF.

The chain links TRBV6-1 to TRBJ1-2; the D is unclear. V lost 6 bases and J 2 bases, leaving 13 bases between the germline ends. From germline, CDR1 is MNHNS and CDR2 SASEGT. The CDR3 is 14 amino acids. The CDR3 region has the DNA TGTGCCAGCAGGGCCACGATTCCAAACTATGGCTACACCTTC. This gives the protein CASRATIPNYGYTF.

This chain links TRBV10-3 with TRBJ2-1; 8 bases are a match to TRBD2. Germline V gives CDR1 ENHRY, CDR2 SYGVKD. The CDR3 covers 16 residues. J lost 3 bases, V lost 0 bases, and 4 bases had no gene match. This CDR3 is CAISESIAGIYNEQFF. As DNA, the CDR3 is TGTGCCATCAGTGAGTCTATAGCGGGGATCTACAATGAGCAGTTCTTC.